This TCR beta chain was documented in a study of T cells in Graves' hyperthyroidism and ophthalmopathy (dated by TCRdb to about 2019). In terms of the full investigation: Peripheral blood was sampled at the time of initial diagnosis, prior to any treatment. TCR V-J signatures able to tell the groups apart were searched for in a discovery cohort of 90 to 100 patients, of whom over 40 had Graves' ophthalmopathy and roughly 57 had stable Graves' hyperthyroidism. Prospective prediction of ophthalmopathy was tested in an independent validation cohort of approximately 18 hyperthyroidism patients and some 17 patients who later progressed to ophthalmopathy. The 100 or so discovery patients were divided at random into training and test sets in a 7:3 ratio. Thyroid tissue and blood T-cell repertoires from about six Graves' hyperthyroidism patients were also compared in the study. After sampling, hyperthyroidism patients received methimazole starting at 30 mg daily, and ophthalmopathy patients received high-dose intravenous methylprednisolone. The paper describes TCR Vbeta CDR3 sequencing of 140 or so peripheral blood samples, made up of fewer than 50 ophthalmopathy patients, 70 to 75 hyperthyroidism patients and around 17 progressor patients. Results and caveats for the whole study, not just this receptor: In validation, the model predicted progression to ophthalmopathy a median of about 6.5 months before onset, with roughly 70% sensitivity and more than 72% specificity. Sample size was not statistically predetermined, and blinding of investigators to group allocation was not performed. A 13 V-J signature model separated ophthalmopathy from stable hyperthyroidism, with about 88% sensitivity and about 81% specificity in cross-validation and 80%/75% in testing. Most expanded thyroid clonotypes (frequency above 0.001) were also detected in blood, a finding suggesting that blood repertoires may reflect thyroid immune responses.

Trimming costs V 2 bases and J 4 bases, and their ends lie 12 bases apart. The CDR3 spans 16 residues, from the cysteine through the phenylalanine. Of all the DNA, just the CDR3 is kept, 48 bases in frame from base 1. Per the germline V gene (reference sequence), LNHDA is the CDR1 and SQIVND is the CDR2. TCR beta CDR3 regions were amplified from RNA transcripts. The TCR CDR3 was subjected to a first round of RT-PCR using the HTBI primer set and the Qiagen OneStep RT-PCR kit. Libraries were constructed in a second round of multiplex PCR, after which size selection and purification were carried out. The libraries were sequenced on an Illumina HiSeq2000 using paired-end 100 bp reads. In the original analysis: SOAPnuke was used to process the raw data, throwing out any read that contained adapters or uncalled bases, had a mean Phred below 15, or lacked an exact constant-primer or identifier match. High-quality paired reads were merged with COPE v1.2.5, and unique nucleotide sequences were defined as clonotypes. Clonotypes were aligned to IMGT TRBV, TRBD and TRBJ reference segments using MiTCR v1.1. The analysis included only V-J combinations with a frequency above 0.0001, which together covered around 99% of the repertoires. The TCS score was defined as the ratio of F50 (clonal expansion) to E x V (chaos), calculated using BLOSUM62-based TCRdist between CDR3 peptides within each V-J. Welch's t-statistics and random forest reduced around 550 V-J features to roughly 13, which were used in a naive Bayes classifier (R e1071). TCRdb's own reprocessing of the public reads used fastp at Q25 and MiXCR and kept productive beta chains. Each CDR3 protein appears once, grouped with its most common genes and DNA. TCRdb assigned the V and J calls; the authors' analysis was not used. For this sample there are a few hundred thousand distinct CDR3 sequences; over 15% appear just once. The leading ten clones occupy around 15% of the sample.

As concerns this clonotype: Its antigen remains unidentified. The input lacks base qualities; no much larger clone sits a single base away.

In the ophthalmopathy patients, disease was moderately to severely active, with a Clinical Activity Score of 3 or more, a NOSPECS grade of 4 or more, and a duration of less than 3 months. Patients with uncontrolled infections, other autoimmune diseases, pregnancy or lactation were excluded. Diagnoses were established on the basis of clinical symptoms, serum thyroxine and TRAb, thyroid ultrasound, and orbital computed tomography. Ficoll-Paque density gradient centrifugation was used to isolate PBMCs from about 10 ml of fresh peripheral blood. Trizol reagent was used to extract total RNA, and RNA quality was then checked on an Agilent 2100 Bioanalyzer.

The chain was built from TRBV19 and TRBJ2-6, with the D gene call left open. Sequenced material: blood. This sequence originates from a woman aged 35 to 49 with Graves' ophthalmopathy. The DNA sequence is TGTGCCAGTAGTATATTGGTCGGGTCCGGGGCCAACGTCCTGACTTTC. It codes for CASSILVGSGANVLTF.